These T cell receptor beta chains were read from a single sample in a study of PD-1 blockade in mismatch repair-deficient tumors. TCRdb keeps only in-frame clones here, not all; method: immunoSEQ multiplex PCR. This table holds tens of thousands of clones, 70% to 80% found once. The sample consisted of peripheral blood, taken 4 weeks after starting pembrolizumab. The receptors were gathered from an adult with mismatch repair-deficient cancer. CDR3s include the opening cysteine and the closing phenylalanine or tryptophan. Each record gives: CDR3 protein, J gene, V gene, clone size. Clone size appears in some rows only: once, few, many, or a class for an expanded clone.

CASSFRETQYF | TRBJ2-5 | TRBV7-2 | .
CSALNSGRARTGELFF | TRBJ2-2 | TRBV29-1 | .
CASSPTLGGAWNEQFF | TRBJ2-1 | TRBV9 | .
CASTRSGTNLLEQYF | TRBJ2-7 | TRBV28 | .
CSAISPGQGSYGYTF | TRBJ1-2 | TRBV29-1 | .
CASSVGNYEQYF | TRBJ2-7 | TRBV9 | .
CASSTQGSTGELFF | TRBJ2-2 | TRBV19 | many
CASSLNTPLETQYF | TRBJ2-5 | TRBV5-1 | .
CASSIAVLAGGTYEQYF | TRBJ2-7 | TRBV19 | .
CASKGQGVNEQFF | TRBJ2-1 | TRBV5-1 | few
CASSQEVLVGQYEQYF | TRBJ2-7 | TRBV4-3 | .
CASSQGGFSGANVLTF | TRBJ2-6 | TRBV4-1 | .
CASSLAGTSTDTQYF | TRBJ2-3 | TRBV5-4 | .
CASSEGDRDTGELFF | TRBJ2-2 | TRBV25-1 | few
CASSLSGWRSYEQYF | TRBJ2-7 | TRBV27 | .
CASSWPGVGEIFRGRMSNEQFF | TRBJ2-1 | TRBV2 | once
CASSPRGGKILGGYTF | TRBJ1-2 | TRBV11-2 | .
CASRTKIKTGTTYEQYF | TRBJ2-7 | TRBV2 | few
CASSLGGGKDDEQYF | TRBJ2-7 | TRBV4-2 | few
CATSRGGQNLNTEAFF | TRBJ1-1 | TRBV15 | .
CSVILEGNYEQYF | TRBJ2-7 | TRBV29-1 | .
CASSDTDTQYF | TRBJ2-3 | TRBV9 | .
CASSQVNRGPDYGYTF | TRBJ1-2 | TRBV4-1 | .
CSVGGGSYGYTF | TRBJ1-2 | TRBV29-1 | few
CASSDIKKREGRADTQYF | TRBJ2-3 | TRBV6-4 | .
CASSQDPGWVNTEAFF | TRBJ1-1 | TRBV4-3 | .
CASSSWTGNNEQFF | TRBJ2-1 | TRBV19 | .
CASSVGDSGNTIYF | TRBJ1-3 | TRBV9 | many